This T cell receptor beta chain was sequenced in a study of T cell responses to AZD1222 COVID-19 vaccine. The CDR3 spans 13 residues. Between the trimmed V and J ends, which lost 7 bases and 8 bases, there was a span of 17 bases. Germline values: CDR1 LGHDT, CDR2 YNNKEL (reference sequence). Generated by immunoSEQ multiplex PCR, the TCRdb table keeps only in-frame clones and is missing some. The sample carries about 120,000 clones, approximately 93% recorded once. This TCR was sampled from an adult in good health. The starting material was peripheral blood, obtained on day 0 of AZD1222 vaccination. This sequence joins TRBV3-1 (or the pseudogene TRBV3-2) and TRBJ1-2; D is unresolved. The CDR3: CASNQAGVMGYTF. CDR3 DNA: TGTGCCAGCAACCAGGCTGGAGTGATGGGCTACACCTTC.